This TCR beta chain was captured by sequencing in a study of cytomegalovirus exposure and HLA in healthy donors. A few counts support this clone. As yet, its antigen is unknown. The PCR made use of 60 Vbeta and 13 Jbeta primers. Libraries were prepared by immunoSEQ multiplex PCR; TCRdb keeps only in-frame clonotypes and omits some of them. Of roughly 190,000 clones listed, roughly 10% were seen once; the top ten hold roughly 1.3%. Regarding donors, all were healthy bone marrow donors. This CDR3 spans 15 amino acids. V dropped 5 bases and J dropped 4; count of bases not matched to a gene: 5. Germline lookup yields CDR1 SGHKS and CDR2 YYEKEE (reference sequence). Overall study results and limits: After further analysis at a later stage, some 15,000 TCR beta sequences were associated with HLA alleles at 0.05 false discovery rate.

The chain employs TRBV5-5 and TRBJ2-5, with 13 positions matching TRBD2. Material: PBMCs. This TCR was sampled from a woman aged 30 to 39 in good health and CMV-seropositive. This chain's CDR3 is CASSRWTSGGETQYF. The CDR3 region has the DNA TGTGCCAGCAGTCGATGGACTAGCGGGGGAGAGACCCAGTACTTC.